Listed below are T cell receptor beta chains from one sample, sequenced in a study of metastatic and nonmetastatic thyroid tumors. TCRdb used MiXCR to call clones anew from the PCR reads. Of some 40,000 clones in the sample, 18% were seen once. The specimen was tumor tissue. Source of these receptors: a female donor with papillary thyroid cancer or a benign thyroid nodule (not recorded which). Some clones in this sample may be carry-over from other donors' samples. The CDR3 runs from the conserved cysteine through the conserved F or W. A D gene is named only where the DNA matches it firmly. Rows may omit the clone size; those that give it use once, few, many or a size class.

>TRBJ1-4|-|many|TRBV19|12
TGTGCCAGTAGTATAGCAGATGAAAAACTGTTTTTT
CASSIADEKLFF
>TRBJ1-5|-|medium-sized|TRBV6-1|13
TGTGCCAGCACCCTGAGAGGCAATCAGCCCCAGCATTTT
CASTLRGNQPQHF
>TRBJ2-5|-|-|TRBV5-1|15
TGCGCCAGCAGCTTGGTCGCGGCGGGGCAAGAGACCCATTACTTC
CASSLVAAGQETHYF
>TRBJ1-2|-|many|TRBV10-3|16
TGTGCCATCAGTGATTTTTTGTCACAGAGAAACTATGGCTACACCTTC
CAISDFLSQRNYGYTF
>TRBJ1-2|TRBD1|medium-sized|TRBV12-3/TRBV12-4|13
TGTGCCAGCAGTCGACAGGGTAACTCTGGCTACACCTTC
CASSRQGNSGYTF
>TRBJ2-1|TRBD1|-|TRBV7-6|19
TGTGCCAGCAGCTTAGTTGGCCAGGGGGCCACGTACTCCTACAATGAGCAGTTCTTC
CASSLVGQGATYSYNEQFF
>TRBJ2-7|-|few|TRBV10-2|13
TGCGCCAGCAGTGAGTCTGGACAGACCGAGCAGTACTTC
CASSESGQTEQYF
>TRBJ2-4|-|many|TRBV7-2|14
TGTGCCAGCAGCCCCTCATCGGGGGATTGGGGCCAGTACTTC
CASSPSSGDWGQYF
>TRBJ1-2|-|many|TRBV5-8|14
TGTGCCAGCAGCTTGGGCCAGGGTGTCTATGGCTACACCTTC
CASSLGQGVYGYTF
>TRBJ2-1|TRBD2|many|TRBV6-1|15
TGTGCCAGCAGTCTTAGCGGGAGAATCTACAATGAGCAGTTCTTC
CASSLSGRIYNEQFF
>TRBJ1-6|-|many|TRBV20-1|13
TGCAGTGCTGAACGAGGCGTTAATTCACCCCTCCACTTT
CSAERGVNSPLHF
>TRBJ1-2|TRBD1|many|TRBV6-2/TRBV6-3|16
TGTGCCAGCAGTTACTCGAGACAGGGCGCTAACTATGGCTACACCTTC
CASSYSRQGANYGYTF
>TRBJ2-5|-|many|TRBV7-9|13
TGTGCCAGCAGTTTTCAATTACAGCAGACCCAGTACTTC
CASSFQLQQTQYF
>TRBJ1-5|TRBD1|many|TRBV7-2|15
TGTGCCAGCAGCTTGCGTACAGGGGGCTCTCAGCCCCAGCATTTT
CASSLRTGGSQPQHF
>TRBJ2-7|TRBD2|medium-sized|TRBV27|18
TGTGCCAGCAGTTTATCCCAGACCATAGCGGGCCCCCACTACGAGCAGTACTTC
CASSLSQTIAGPHYEQYF
>TRBJ1-1|-|-|TRBV3-1|13
TGTGCCAGCAGCCAATCATTGAGAGGCCTGGCTTTCTTT
CASSQSLRGLAFF
>TRBJ2-6|-|few|TRBV7-2|16
TGTGCCAGCAGCTTAGCAGGACACTCTGGGGCCAACGTCCTGACTTTC
CASSLAGHSGANVLTF
>TRBJ1-1|-|many|TRBV3-1|15
TGTGCCAGCAGCCCCCGGATTGGTGGCAACACTGAAGCTTTCTTT
CASSPRIGGNTEAFF
>TRBJ1-2|-|many|TRBV11-2|16
TGTGCCAGCAGCACAGTTCGGGCAGGATCGAACTATGGCTACACCTTC
CASSTVRAGSNYGYTF
>TRBJ1-3|-|-|TRBV7-6|16
TGTGCCAGCAGCTTAGAGTCCGTGAGCTCTGGAAACACCATATATTTT
CASSLESVSSGNTIYF
>TRBJ1-4|TRBD1|many|TRBV20-1|13
TGCAGTGCTAGCGGGGGACAGTATGAAAAACTGTTTTTT
CSASGGQYEKLFF
>TRBJ2-7|TRBD2|-|TRBV7-8|18
TGTGCCAGCAGCTTATTTTTTCGGTCAGCGGGAGAGAACTACGAGCAGTACTTC
CASSLFFRSAGENYEQYF
>TRBJ1-1|-|many|TRBV7-9|15
TGTGCCAGCAGCAACCGACAAACAACGAACACTGAAGCTTTCTTT
CASSNRQTTNTEAFF
>TRBJ1-6|-|few|TRBV6-1|13
TGTGCCAGCAGTGACAGGGAAGAATCACCCCTCCACTTT
CASSDREESPLHF
>TRBJ2-5|TRBD2|-|TRBV20-1|14
TGCAGTGCTAGCAGCGGGGTGTACCAAGAGACCCAGTACTTC
CSASSGVYQETQYF
>TRBJ2-7|TRBD1|medium-sized|TRBV6-1|14
TGTGCCAGCAGTCAAACAGGGGGCAGCTACGAGCAGTACTTC
CASSQTGGSYEQYF
>TRBJ2-1|TRBD2|few|TRBV6-1|15
TGTGCCTGCAGGTTTAGCGGGTTCTCCCACAATGAGCAGTTCTTC
CACRFSGFSHNEQFF
>TRBJ2-1|TRBD2|-|TRBV24-1|20
TGTGCCACCAGTGATTCCGGGACTAGCGGTAGACCGACCTCCTACAATGAGCAGTTCTTC
CATSDSGTSGRPTSYNEQFF
>TRBJ1-3|TRBD1|-|TRBV19|15
TGTGCCAGTAGTTTCTCCGGGACAGTACAAAACACCATGTATTTT
CASSFSGTVQNTMYF
>TRBJ1-4|-|many|TRBV14|15
TGTGCCAGCAGCCGACTCTTTGCAACTAATGAAAAACTGTTTTTT
CASSRLFATNEKLFF
>TRBJ1-2|TRBD1|-|TRBV6-1|17
TGTGCCAGCAGTGAAATGGAGGGGGCTCTCCATAACTATGGCTACACCTTC
CASSEMEGALHNYGYTF
>TRBJ1-2|-|many|TRBV7-8|14
TGTGCCAGCAGTTACGTAGGGTCCCTTGGGGGCTACACCTTC
CASSYVGSLGGYTF
>TRBJ1-4|-|many|TRBV2|15
TGTGCCAGCAAGGGGATTAGGACAACTAATGAAAAACTGTTTTTT
CASKGIRTTNEKLFF
>TRBJ2-2|-|many|TRBV18|12
TGTGCCAGCTCACATAACACCGGGGAGCTGTTTTTT
CASSHNTGELFF
>TRBJ2-3|TRBD1|few|TRBV6-4|14
TGTGCCAGCATCGGACAGGGGGGTACAGATACGCAGTATTTT
CASIGQGGTDTQYF
>TRBJ2-1|TRBD1|many|TRBV2|12
TGTGCCGGGTCCCGGGACAGGGATGAGCAGTTCTTC
CAGSRDRDEQFF
>TRBJ1-6|-|-|TRBV20-1|13
TGCAGTGCTCATCGGCAGGAGGGTTCACCCCTCCACTTT
CSAHRQEGSPLHF
>TRBJ1-1|-|medium-sized|TRBV6-1|13
TGTGCCAGCAGGCAGGGTTTAAACACTGAAGCTTTCTTT
CASRQGLNTEAFF
>TRBJ1-3|-|few|TRBV6-5|15
TGTGCCAGCAGTTACGGGGTACTCTCTGGAAACACCATATATTTT
CASSYGVLSGNTIYF
>TRBJ1-1|TRBD1|-|TRBV20-1|12
TGCAGTGCTATACTCGACAGGGAAGGTGCTTTCTTT
CSAILDREGAFF
>TRBJ1-4|-|-|TRBV6-1|14
TGTGCCAGCAGTGAAGGAAGGGGGGTTGAAAAACTGTTTTTT
CASSEGRGVEKLFF
>TRBJ2-1|-|many|TRBV6-2/TRBV6-3|15
TGTGCCAGCAGTTTGTCGGCCAGGGTAATAAATGAGCAGTTCTTC
CASSLSARVINEQFF
>TRBJ1-4|-|few|TRBV5-5|14
TGCGCCAGCAGCTTGGAGTCCGGGAATGAAAAACTGTTTTTT
CASSLESGNEKLFF
>TRBJ2-5|TRBD2|many|TRBV12-3/TRBV12-4|15
TGTGCCAGCAGTTTATCCAGCGGGGGGGTGGAGACCCAGTACTTC
CASSLSSGGVETQYF
>TRBJ2-7|-|many|TRBV12-3/TRBV12-4|15
TGTGCCAGCAGTTTTGGACTCAGGGGCTCCTACGAGCAGTACTTC
CASSFGLRGSYEQYF
>TRBJ2-1|-|many|TRBV20-1|12
TGCAGTGCTACGAGGACCTACAATGAGCAGTTCTTC
CSATRTYNEQFF
>TRBJ2-7|-|many|TRBV5-1|15
TGCGCCAGCAGCTTCTTGCAGGGGAAGGGGTACGAGCAGTACTTC
CASSFLQGKGYEQYF
>TRBJ2-7|TRBD2|once|TRBV20-1|18
TGCAGTGCTAGAGATCTCTCCTCGGGGACTAGCGGTGTTTACGAGCAGTACTTC
CSARDLSSGTSGVYEQYF
>TRBJ2-1|TRBD2|many|TRBV7-3|13
TGTGCCAGCAGCCAGGGACTAGTCGATGAGCAGTTCTTC
CASSQGLVDEQFF
>TRBJ2-3|-|many|TRBV20-1|14
TGCAGTGCCCACGGCGGGGCTTTTCGGGATACGCAGTATTTT
CSAHGGAFRDTQYF
>TRBJ2-5|-|few|TRBV5-5|12
TGTGCCAGCAGTAAACCCAAAGAGACCCAGTACTTC
CASSKPKETQYF
>TRBJ2-1|-|many|TRBV12-3/TRBV12-4|15
TGTGCCAGCAGTATTACAGGGCACTCCTACAATGAGCAGTTCTTC
CASSITGHSYNEQFF
>TRBJ2-1|-|-|TRBV20-1|13
TGCAGTGCTGAAAAGACCTTAGGAAATGAGCAGTTCTTC
CSAEKTLGNEQFF
>TRBJ2-1|-|many|TRBV28|14
TGTGCCAGCAGTGGGAGCCTTGTCTACAATGAGCAGTTCTTC
CASSGSLVYNEQFF
>TRBJ2-1|-|many|TRBV10-3|16
TGTGCCACCAGACCAGGTGGGGCGAGCTCCTACAATGAGCAGTTCTTC
CATRPGGASSYNEQFF
>TRBJ2-7|-|-|TRBV12-3/TRBV12-4|14
TGTGCCAGCATCCTCCGGGCCTCTCAATACGAGCAGTACTTC
CASILRASQYEQYF
>TRBJ1-5|-|few|TRBV6-1|15
TGTGCCAGCAGTAGGAGGACAGACAGCAATCAGCCCCAGCATTTT
CASSRRTDSNQPQHF